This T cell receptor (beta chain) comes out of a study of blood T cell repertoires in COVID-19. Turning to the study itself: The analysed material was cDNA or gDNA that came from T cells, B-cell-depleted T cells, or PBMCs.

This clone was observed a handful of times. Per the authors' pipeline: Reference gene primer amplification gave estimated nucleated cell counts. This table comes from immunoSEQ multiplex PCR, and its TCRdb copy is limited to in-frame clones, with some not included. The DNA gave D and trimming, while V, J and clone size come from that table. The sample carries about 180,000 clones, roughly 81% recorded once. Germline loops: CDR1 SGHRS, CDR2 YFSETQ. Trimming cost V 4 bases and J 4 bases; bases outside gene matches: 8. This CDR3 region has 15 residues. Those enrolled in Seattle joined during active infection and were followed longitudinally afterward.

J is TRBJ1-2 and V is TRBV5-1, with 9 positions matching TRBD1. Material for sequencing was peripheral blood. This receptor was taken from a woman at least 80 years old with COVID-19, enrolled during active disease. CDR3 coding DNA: TGCGCCAGCAGCCCAGGGACAGGGCGGACCTATGGCTACACCTTC. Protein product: CASSPGTGRTYGYTF.